The entry below gives a single T cell receptor beta chain sequence along with its context. This clone was observed once. Its recognized antigen is unknown. The record has no base qualities; no much larger clone is one base away. CD8 naive samples were CD45RO-negative cells positively selected for CCR7, giving a CD45RA+CCR7+ population that excluded TemRA cells. Healthy HIV-negative adults with no recently reported acute infections or vaccinations were included as donors. Every donor was a Caucasian adult residing in Nashville, Tennessee, USA. Blood was collected by leukapheresis, and PBMCs were isolated by Ficoll-Histopaque density gradient centrifugation and then cryopreserved in liquid nitrogen vapor phase. Purity and quantity of every magnetically sorted T cell population were checked by analytical flow cytometry. From each sorted fraction, genomic DNA was isolated and quantified by UV absorbance on a Nanodrop 2000c.

This entry comes from a study of shared clonotypes between healthy human individuals (dated by TCRdb to 2018 to 2020). The study in broad terms: The cohort comprised two women and a few men aged 18 to 49 years. For each donor, CD4 naive and CD4 memory were each given three plates, CD8 naive was given two plates, and CD8 memory was given one plate. Leukapheresis yielded between about 0.9 and 9 billion PBMCs per donor. Different laboratories and diverse techniques were used to prepare libraries and sequence TCR repertoires, to increase sequencing depth and limit assay-specific biases. The study deeply sequenced blood TCR repertoires of 5 or 6 healthy adults to estimate repertoire size and the extent of clonotype sharing between individuals. Here is what the overall study found, with its caveats: About 4.5% of naive CD4, 3.5% of naive CD8, around 2.3% of memory CD4, and 0.4% of memory CD8 clonotypes were shared across several donors. Estimated clonotype richness was generally larger for naive than for memory subsets. Only blood was sampled, and tissue TCR repertoires likely differ from those in blood. Compared with non-shared clonotypes, the clonotypes found in all four sorted-subset donors had higher generation probabilities. Based on pairwise subsampling, the degree of clonotype sharing among donors was expected to be affected by sequencing depth. Rarefaction of sorted-subset datasets indicated incomplete sequencing despite the large sequencing depth. The genetic and exposure-history diversity represented was limited by the small number of donors.

Using the deep immunoSEQ assay, multiplex PCR amplified TCR CDR3 regions from genomic DNA. Extracted genomic DNA from each cell subset was distributed evenly across all wells of several immunoSEQ 96-well plates, and each plate was treated as a replicate. For sorted subsets, around 0.2 ug of genomic DNA, equivalent to 30,000 or so T cell genomes, went into each replicate PCR. Purified libraries were measured with a Qubit 3.0 fluorometer, size-checked on a Bioanalyzer 2100, and measured again with the KAPA Library Quantification kit. Every immunoSEQ 96-well plate was sequenced on a dedicated single-read 150-cycle Illumina NextSeq 550 flow cell. The published analysis was carried out like this. Because only junctional sequences without quality scores were contained in the immunoSEQ output, filtering matching that applied to full-length reads could not be performed. Sequences were annotated with PyIR, a Python wrapper for IgBLAST v1.9, and V/J genes and CDR3 were assigned using IMGT germline references. Reads with weak V/J assignments (E-value above 1e-6), missing CDR3, stop codons, out-of-frame junctions, or ambiguous translated residues were removed. V3J clonotypes were defined by identical inferred V gene, J gene, and CDR3 amino acid sequence. Percentage overlap between repertoires was calculated by dividing the number of shared unique clonotypes by the size of the smaller repertoire. RTK rarefaction, the Chao1 estimator, and Recon v2.1 estimates of unobserved clonotypes were used to assess repertoire richness. OLGA was used to compute generation probabilities for all TCRbeta clonotypes that the gDNA method yielded from a handful of donors. The table comes from immuneACCESS by way of TCRdb, which keeps in-frame sequences with V and J called. Part of the clones is missing from these tables; in studies checked, under half for an unresolved V gene and the rest for unknown reasons. The D gene and trimming were derived from the DNA, and the V and J assignments and clone size from that table. This sample holds around 1,900,000 clones; approximately 92% were observed only once. The ten largest clones capture around 1.7% of the sample.

V has 3 bases trimmed and J has 3 bases trimmed; junction bases matching no gene number 26. The CDR3 spans 21 residues, from the cysteine through the phenylalanine. This entry keeps only the CDR3 DNA: 63 bases, framed from base 1. The germline V gene provides CDR1 SGHRS and CDR2 YFSETQ. The sequence derives from a young man in good health. Some clones in this sample may be carry-over from other donors' samples. Source material: naive CD8+ T cells from PBMCs. In the paper's terms, the cell subset or site label means: CD45RA+CCR7+. Recombination joined TRBV5-1 with TRBJ1-1; the central 7 bases match TRBD1. The nucleotide sequence is given as TGCGCCAGCAGCTCGGGACAGACCTACCTTCCCCTTCTTACTAGGGACACTGAAGCTTTCTTT. The translation is CASSSGQTYLPLLTRDTEAFF.